This TCR beta chain was identified during a study of CD8 T cells in Susac syndrome. Whole-study results and caveats: It was acknowledged in the study that the number of individuals who were included in its TCR sequencing and HLA analysis was relatively small.

Sequencing of TCR beta was performed on blood CD8+ and CD4+ T cells. A word on this clonotype: Its cognate antigen is unknown.

Random hexamers primed reverse transcription of about 0.5 to 1 ug RNA. Using its own MiXCR run on the immunoSEQ multiplex PCR reads, TCRdb lists one record per CDR3 protein. The data hold a few hundred thousand distinct CDR3 sequences, with about 94% observed a single time. Sequenced material: CD8+ T cells from PBMCs. The TCR comes from a human donor with multiple sclerosis.

The CDR3 DNA sequence: TGTGCCACCAGCAGAGAAGGCGCATCTGGGGCCAACGTCCTGACTTTC. The encoded protein is CATSREGASGANVLTF. The chain carries TRBV15 and TRBJ2-6; D gene uncertain. The CDR3 loop spans 16 amino acids. CDR1 and CDR2 from the germline V gene are LNHNV and YYDKDF (reference sequence). Trimming shortened V by 0 bases and J by 1 base, and 7 bases separated the two germline ends.